The source of this T cell receptor beta chain is a study of T-cell reconstitution after alpha-beta-depleted transplantation in children. Ten or more counts support this clonotype. The library targeted TCRbeta and was prepared with unique molecular identifiers. A single record per CDR3 protein comes from TCRdb applying MiXCR to the PCR reads. The sample contains over 85,000 distinct CDR3 sequences, approximately 10% of which appear only once. The CDR3 has 10 residues. V lost 2 bases and J 4 bases, leaving 2 bases between the germline ends. Germline CDR1 SQVTM, CDR2 ANQGSEA. Sample: PBMCs from the stem cell graft donor, taken from the stem cell graft. The sequence derives from a human donor who donated a stem cell graft to a child with acute lymphoblastic leukemia. The chain has TRBV29-1 and TRBJ1-2; D not certain. The CDR3 DNA reads TGCAGCGTTGAAACCTATGGCTACACCTTC. This translates into CSVETYGYTF.